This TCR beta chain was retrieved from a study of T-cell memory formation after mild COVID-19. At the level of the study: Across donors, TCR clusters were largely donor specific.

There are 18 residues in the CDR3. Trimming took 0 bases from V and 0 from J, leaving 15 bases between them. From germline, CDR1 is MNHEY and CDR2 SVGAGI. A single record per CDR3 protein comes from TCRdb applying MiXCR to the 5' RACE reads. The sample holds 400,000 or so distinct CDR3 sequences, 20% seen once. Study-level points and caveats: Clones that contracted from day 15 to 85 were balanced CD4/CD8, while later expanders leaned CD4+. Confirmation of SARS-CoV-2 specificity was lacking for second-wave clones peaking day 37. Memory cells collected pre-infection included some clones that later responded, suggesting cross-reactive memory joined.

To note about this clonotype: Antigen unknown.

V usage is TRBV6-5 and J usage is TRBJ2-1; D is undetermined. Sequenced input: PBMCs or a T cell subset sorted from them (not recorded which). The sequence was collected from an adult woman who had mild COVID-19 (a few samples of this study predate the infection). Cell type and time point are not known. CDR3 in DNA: TGTGCCAGCAGTTACTCTCGCAGGATCCTCAACTCCTACAATGAGCAGTTCTTC. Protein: CASSYSRRILNSYNEQFF.